This T cell receptor beta chain was recovered during a study of cytomegalovirus exposure and HLA in healthy donors (dated by TCRdb to about 2017). For the wider study: According to an earlier analysis of 587 of the donors, about 190 million T cells yielded 120 million or so unique TCR beta sequences and approximately 300 Gb of sequence data. An early release covering roughly 600 HLA-typed donors comprised about 300 gigabases of sequencing data and around 85 million unique TCR sequences. Among the roughly 400 genotyped donors, around 81% belonged to the genetic ancestry cluster associated with self-reported Caucasian donors. The study aimed to test whether signatures of past pathogen exposure could be identified by cataloging public T cell receptors. The study profiled the T cell repertoires of around 700 subjects by immunosequencing and related them to cytomegalovirus serostatus. In addition to the first cohort of around 670 subjects, a separate validation cohort of 120 different subjects was used. To predict cytomegalovirus infection status, the study brought together high-throughput TCR immunosequencing, statistical association of individual TCRs with disease status, and machine learning. A later analysis re-examined previously published TCR beta repertoires from roughly 720 donors and added high-resolution HLA genotyping to investigate patterns of TCR occurrence. Rather than using new phenotypic data, the later analysis identified candidate immune exposures from TCR beta sequences and from how often those sequences occurred across donors. In an earlier analysis of about 590 of the donors, high-throughput TCR beta sequencing was used to judge whether each TCR beta V gene segment behaved as functional or pseudogenic. Alongside the repertoire data, information on donor age, sex, ethnicity and CMV serostatus was compiled. A later genetic analysis used genome-wide SNP genotypes for about 60% of the roughly 700 donors, treating that subset as a discovery cohort. All discovery cohort repertoires had been generated on a single sequencing platform. HLA typing included class I and class II loci at four-digit resolution. Typing coverage varied by locus: roughly 629-630 donors for A, B, C, DRB1 and DQB1; under 550 for DQA1; over 600 for DPA1; some 470 for DPB1. Roughly 5 DR-DQ haplotypes were handled as single units for association and clustering because linkage in the cohort was strong. On average, roughly 250,000 unique TCR beta nucleotide sequences were sequenced per donor among roughly 430 genotyped donors of the cohort, with approximately 18% of those sequences being non-productive. Here is what the overall study found, with its caveats: Some IMGT-functional V segments, including TRBV6-2 and TRBV6-3, could not be told apart with the 87-base-pair reads, so those segments were excluded. A later analysis found that TCR association rates varied across HLA loci, with DRB1 alleles showing the most associated TCRs and HLA-C alleles the fewest. This cohort had only TCR beta chains sequenced, and the lack of alpha or paired-chain data limited which features could be detected. For the cohort, immune exposure information was limited to CMV serostatus. Correlated functional status among segregating V segments might reflect linkage disequilibrium, but an unknown experimental factor could not be ruled out. An earlier analysis of approximately 530 of the donors showed that most TCR beta V segments appeared in productive rearrangements either about 87% or about 30% of the time, which broadly matched IMGT annotations. A later analysis reported that several top co-occurrence clusters appeared linked to parvovirus B19, influenza, CMV and Epstein-Barr virus. An association between a missense DCLRE1C variant and V-gene and J-gene trimming of TCR beta chains was found in a later genetic analysis and replicated in an independent cohort. Because counts were too low, roughly 18 rarely observed V segments, including chromosome 9 orphons, were left out of the earlier analysis of 500 to 750 of the donors. It was suggested by the authors that the approach could potentially be generalized to other disease states and immunological phenotypes. A further reported finding was that TCR beta sequences accurately predicted the HLA-A and HLA-B alleles for most subjects in the first cohort. In the study, around 160 TCR beta chains were listed as associated with cytomegalovirus. A later analysis found that HLA-associated TCR beta chains were more clonally expanded and had lower generation probabilities than equally common non-associated chains. While some public TCRs were present in many individuals, most TCR sequences turned up only very rarely across donors. A later analysis associated 16,951 TCR beta sequences with specific HLA alleles at a false discovery rate of 0.05. A group of highly shared sequence variants was considered likely to be a technical artifact of the sequencing pipeline. According to a later genetic analysis, donors in an Asian-associated ancestry cluster had fewer N-insertions in productive TCRs than the approximately 670-donor mean. Because HLA typing was missing for some donors at each locus, association tests included only the typed subset. The classifier was reported to diagnose cytomegalovirus status with high specificity and sensitivity in both the original cohort and the validation cohort. In vitro tests confirmed that three of the cytomegalovirus-associated TCR beta chains recognize cytomegalovirus antigens. According to a later analysis, most CMV-associated TCR beta chains appeared to be HLA-restricted, and the HLA associations seemed to be driven largely by CMV exposure. The presence/absence analyses assumed that sequencing depth was roughly uniform across donors, and that assumption may not be true. Strong co-occurrence of HLA alleles, especially DR and DQ, made assigning TCR associations to individual alleles difficult.

As for this clone: Its antigen is unknown.

The library came from the immunoSEQ multiplex PCR assay. A mixture of 60 forward primers for TCR Vbeta segments and 13 reverse primers for TCR Jbeta segments was used in the multiplex PCR. A multiplex PCR assay on genomic DNA amplified the CDR3 region of rearranged TCR beta genes. Amplified TCR beta libraries were sequenced as 87-base-pair reads on the Illumina HiSeq System. Per the source publication's procedure: In a later analysis, 70 million to 95 million unique TCR beta chains were counted across the 666 repertoires, and around 10 million of these chains were shared by at least two donors. Raw reads were error-corrected and collapsed into unique sequences with a nearest-neighbor algorithm that merged closely related sequences to remove PCR and sequencing errors. V, D and J gene segments were assigned by aligning CDR3 sequences to IMGT reference sequences. Each retained sequence needed at least a six-nucleotide match to both a V gene segment and a J gene segment. A rearrangement was called productive if the CDR3 had no stop codons and remained in frame with V and J, and every other rearrangement was called non-productive. CDR3 was defined according to IMGT convention as the region running from the second conserved V-encoded cysteine to the conserved J-encoded phenylalanine. The earlier analysis of 587 of the donors excluded any sequence lacking an unambiguous match to a single V gene segment. An earlier analysis of a few hundred of the donors classified V segments as functional when productive rearrangements were above 56.7% and as segregating when the standard deviation between donors was above 5%. A statistical classification framework was built for diagnosing cytomegalovirus status from the catalog of TCR beta chain sequences. A later analysis assigned V and J genes by comparing TCR nucleotide sequences with IMGT/GENE-DB human TR gene sequences. In a later analysis, CDR3 sequences and most-parsimonious VDJ recombination scenarios were assigned using the TCRdist pipeline. In a later analysis, each TCR beta chain was defined by its CDR3 amino acid sequence together with its V-gene family, and reads without a unique V-gene family were excluded. A later analysis removed several hundred highly shared, low-generation-probability nucleotide sequences to deal with suspected cross-contamination and a sequencing artifact. In a later analysis, a clonal expansion index was calculated for each public chain from normalized within-repertoire ranks of inferred template counts. Generation probabilities in a later analysis came from a VDJ recombination model fitted to out-of-frame rearrangements, and those results were checked against IGoR. In a later analysis, hypergeometric tests were used to score TCR-TCR, TCR-HLA and TCR-CMV co-occurrence, with a repertoire-size bias correction applied to TCR pairs. To estimate false discovery rates, a later analysis permuted the HLA or CMV assignments 20 times. A later analysis grouped co-occurring TCRs with DBSCAN, adding TCRdist sequence similarity when clustering within HLA-allele-positive subsets. Repertoires with fewer than 30,000 or more than 120,000 public chains were left out of co-occurrence clustering, as were five repertoires with anomalous nucleotide sharing. TCRdb took this table from immuneACCESS and kept in-frame rearrangements with V and J called. Such tables lack part of the clones; where checked against another copy, unresolved V genes explain under half of the gap, and the rest is unexplained. V, J and clone size derive from that table, while D and trimming were established from the DNA sequence. The sample table holds some 130,000 clones. Jointly, the top ten make up over 1.5% of the sample.

Trimming at the junction amounts to 0 bases on V and 1 base on J, and the germline ends lie 10 bases apart. The CDR3 covers 15 residues, taking in both the cysteine and the phenylalanine. The kept DNA is CDR3 alone, 45 bases in frame from the first base. CDR1 SGDLS and CDR2 YYNGEE are derived from the germline V gene. In total, roughly 710 healthy bone marrow donors made up the cohort. At the time of sampling, every cohort member was nominally healthy, though immune exposures that went unrecorded were likely present. The donor was CMV seronegative and was included in the group of about 350 seronegative cohort members. Every donor gave a peripheral blood sample, and the peripheral blood mononuclear cells from that sample were used for TCR beta sequencing. Genomic DNA was extracted from the blood cell samples with the Qiagen DNeasy Blood Extraction Kit.

The rearranged chain carries TRBV9 and TRBJ2-5; the D gene is perhaps TRBD1, on 5 matching bases. The sample was PBMCs. The sequence derives from a man between 18 and 29 years old in good health and CMV-seronegative. CDR3 reads: CASSVDQGPQETQYF. The base sequence is TGTGCCAGCAGCGTAGACCAGGGTCCCCAAGAGACCCAGTACTTC.